These T cell receptor beta chains were read from a single sample in a study of identical twins. TCRdb re-called the 5' RACE reads with MiXCR, one entry per CDR3 protein. The sample has approximately 530,000 distinct CDR3 sequences, about a fifth seen once. The same sample was also used in a study of yellow fever vaccine responses in identical twins.

The sequencing input was CD4+ T cells sorted from blood. These receptors all stem from a woman aged 18-35 years in good health. CDR3s leave out the opening cysteine and the closing phenylalanine or tryptophan.

>TRBJ1-1|TRBV20-1
SARDGQANTEAF
>TRBJ2-4|TRBV10-3
AIRPTSGEFKNIQY
>TRBJ2-7|TRBV12-3/TRBV12-4
ASSSSGTYEQY
>TRBJ2-1|TRBV6-1
ASPGYNEQF
>TRBJ1-2|TRBV2
ASTLDRAGLWGYT
>TRBJ2-1|TRBV15
ATSRPGTGYNEQF
>TRBJ2-7|TRBV7-8
ASRPTSGQSSEQY
>TRBJ2-1|TRBV5-1
ASSLGQLQF
>TRBJ2-5|TRBV24-1
ATSDARVGETQY
>TRBJ2-1|TRBV12-3/TRBV12-4
ASSLAYGGGVNEQL
>TRBJ2-3|TRBV7-2
ASSLSDGWNTQY
>TRBJ2-5|TRBV7-8
ASSSGLRETQY
>TRBJ2-7|TRBV3-1
ASSHGTSGRNEQY
>TRBJ2-5|TRBV4-2
ASSQDYFGRPPRETQY
>TRBJ1-5|TRBV2
ASRKQGLQPQH
>TRBJ2-2|TRBV7-9
ASSQWRSGELF
>TRBJ2-3|TRBV2
ASSEWDGLTDTQY
>TRBJ2-4|TRBV4-1
ASSSPSRDSVRIQY
>TRBJ2-5|TRBV28
ASSLGLAGVGETQY
>TRBJ2-3|TRBV7-9
ASSLRGGNTQY
>TRBJ2-1|TRBV7-8
ASSGGQDPYNEQF
>TRBJ2-5|TRBV28
ASEFRGSGGQY
>TRBJ2-1|TRBV5-4
ASSPAPGASGGNEQF
>TRBJ1-2|TRBV18
ASSPTDRVYGYT
>TRBJ1-3|TRBV6-1
ASREYSPSGDTIY
>TRBJ2-5|TRBV12-3/TRBV12-4
ASRRTGWETQY
>TRBJ1-3|TRBV15
ATSRVGLSGNTIY
>TRBJ2-1|TRBV5-1
ASSLSPSGRASNEQF
>TRBJ2-2|TRBV6-1
ASSPGTGSNTGELF
>TRBJ1-1|TRBV6-5
ASSYSRFPLSLNTEAF
>TRBJ2-1|TRBV5-1
ASSFGGLAASYNEQF
>TRBJ2-7|TRBV4-2
ASSQERASGYYEQY
>TRBJ2-1|TRBV28
ASSSPPGLAGGIENEQF
>TRBJ2-1|TRBV5-1
ASSVRTQIYNEQF
>TRBJ2-2|TRBV2
ASSERPSLAVNTGELF
>TRBJ2-1|TRBV3-1
ASSLVRQGKGNEQF
>TRBJ2-1|TRBV5-1
ASSLFPATNEQF
>TRBJ2-7|TRBV20-1
SARSSGSHEQY
>TRBJ2-2|TRBV27
ASSWTSGGSTPGELF
>TRBJ2-1|TRBV20-1
SAQGQNNEQF